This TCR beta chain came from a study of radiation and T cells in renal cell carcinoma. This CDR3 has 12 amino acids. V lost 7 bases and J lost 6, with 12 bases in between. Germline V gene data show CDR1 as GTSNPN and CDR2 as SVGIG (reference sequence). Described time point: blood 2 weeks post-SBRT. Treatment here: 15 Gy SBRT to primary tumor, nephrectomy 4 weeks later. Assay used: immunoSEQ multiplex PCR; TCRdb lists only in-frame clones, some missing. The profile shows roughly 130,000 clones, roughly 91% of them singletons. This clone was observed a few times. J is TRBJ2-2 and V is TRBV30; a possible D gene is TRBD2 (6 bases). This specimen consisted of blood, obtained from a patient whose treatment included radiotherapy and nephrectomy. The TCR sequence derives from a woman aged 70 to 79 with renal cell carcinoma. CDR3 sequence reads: CAYRRGPGELFF. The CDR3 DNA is TGTGCCTACCGGCGGGGCCCCGGGGAGCTGTTTTTT.